The T cell receptor beta chain described here comes from a study of cytomegalovirus exposure and HLA in healthy donors. Study results and limitations: The majority of TCR sequences were rare, yet some public TCRs appeared in many donors. A subsequent analysis found that TCR clusters from the first cohort also tended to co-occur in the roughly 120 validation repertoires, with around 94% of cluster scores above 0.

Profiling relied on immunoSEQ multiplex PCR, and the TCRdb table lists in-frame clones only, not all of them. The sample lists under 250,000 clones, around 78% occurring once. This CDR3 is 15 amino acids long. The germline V and J ends were trimmed by 0 bases and 4 bases, with 12 bases remaining between them. Germline CDR1 is KGHSH and CDR2 is LQKENI. Concerning this clone: Its antigen remains unknown.

Sequenced material: PBMCs. This chain links TRBV18 with TRBJ1-1; D perhaps matches TRBD1 (6 bases). The TCR originated in a woman aged 18-29 years in good health and CMV-seronegative. CDR3 in amino acids: CASSPPRQGITEAFF. CDR3 DNA: TGTGCCAGCTCACCACCGAGGCAGGGGATCACTGAAGCTTTCTTT.